This passage covers 32 T cell receptor beta chains from one sample sequenced in a study of blood T cell repertoires in COVID-19. Here immunoSEQ multiplex PCR was the method, and the copy in TCRdb shows in-frame clones only, minus some. This sample has about 280,000 clones, with 80% to 90% found just once. Sequencing input: peripheral blood. These receptors all stem from a woman in her seventies with acute or convalescent COVID-19.

V and J are TRBV5-1 and TRBJ1-1; 7 positions agree with TRBD1. V lost 3 bases, J lost 7 bases, and 3 bases stayed unmatched. The CDR3 consists of 12 residues. Germline-derived CDR1 and CDR2 are SGHRS and YFSETQ. The CDR3 sequence is CASSSDRVEAFF. CDR3 nucleotide sequence: TGCGCCAGCAGCTCCGACAGGGTTGAAGCTTTCTTT.

In this sample, this clone turned up once. Additional DNA sequences in this sample encode the identical CDR3. This sequence joins TRBV3-1 (or the pseudogene TRBV3-2) and TRBJ2-5, with unresolved D. In germline, CDR1 is LGHDT, CDR2 YNNKEL (reference sequence). The CDR3 runs to 13 residues. V was pared by 1 base and J by 4 bases, with 7 bases between. CDR3 region: CASSQGRGETQYF. Here the CDR3 DNA reads TGTGCCAGCAGCCAAGGACGCGGAGAGACCCAGTACTTC.

The chain has TRBV3-1 (or the pseudogene TRBV3-2) and TRBJ2-2, with 10 positions matching TRBD1. Germline CDR1 reads LGHDT; CDR2 reads YNNKEL (reference sequence). CDR3 length: 16 amino acids. Trimming removed 4 bases from V and 6 bases from J; junction bases left unmatched: 8. This CDR3 reads CASSRGTGDISGELFF. CDR3 sequence (DNA): TGTGCCAGCAGCCGAGGGACAGGGGACATCTCCGGGGAGCTGTTTTTT.

V and J are TRBV29-1 and TRBJ1-3; D remains ambiguous. The germline CDR1 and CDR2 sequences are SQVTM and ANQGSEA. The CDR3 length is 12 residues. V lost 5 bases to trimming and J lost 4 bases, with 9 bases between them. CDR3 sequence: CSVQVDGNTIYF. The CDR3 DNA reads as TGCAGCGTTCAGGTCGACGGAAACACCATATATTTT. Looking up the rest from reference TRBV29-1 and TRBJ1-3 gives the full variable domain: SAVISQKPSRDICQRGTSLTIQCQVDSQVTMMFWYRQQPGQSLTLIATANQGSEATYESGFVIDKFPISRPNLTFSTLTVSNMSPEDSSIYLCSVQVDGNTIYFGEGSWLTVV.

This chain links TRBV5-1 with TRBJ2-1; TRBD2 is a possible D gene (5 bases). Per germline, CDR1 SGHRS and CDR2 YFSETQ. The CDR3 has 15 residues. The ends were cut back, 0 bases at V and 0 bases at J, with 7 bases in the middle. CDR3 bases: TGCGCCAGCAGCTTGGCGGCGGGCTCCTACAATGAGCAGTTCTTC. Translation gives CASSLAAGSYNEQFF.

This chain uses TRBV2 with TRBJ2-7; possibly TRBD2 for D (6 bases). This CDR3 has 13 residues. Germline CDR1 is SNHLY and CDR2 is FYNNEI. The germline V and J ends were trimmed by 9 bases and 2 bases, with 14 bases remaining between them. CDR3 sequence: CARRRGPTYEQYF. The CDR3 DNA reads as TGTGCCAGAAGGCGGGGCCCCACCTACGAGCAGTACTTC. The whole variable domain, filled in from reference TRBV2 and TRBJ2-7, reads EPEVTQTPSHQVTQMGQEVILRCVPISNHLYFYWYRQILGQKVEFLVSFYNNEISEKSEIFDDQFSVERPDGSNFTLKIRSTKLEDSAMYFCARRRGPTYEQYFGPGTRLTVT.

This chain joins TRBV11-2 and TRBJ1-2; 9 positions match TRBD1. Germline trimming cut 4 bases from V and 2 bases from J; bases unmatched to any gene: 8. CDR1 SGHAT and CDR2 FQNNGV come from the germline V gene. The CDR3 runs to 16 residues. This chain's CDR3 is CASSSLRGQGNYGYTF. As DNA, the CDR3 is TGTGCCAGCAGCTCGCTTCGGGGACAGGGAAACTATGGCTACACCTTC.

V and J are TRBV7-9 and TRBJ1-4; no clear D gene. CDR1 is SEHNR, CDR2 FQNEAQ, per germline (reference sequence). This CDR3 has 15 residues. V was trimmed by 5 bases and J by 0 bases, leaving 10 bases between them. CDR3 residues: CASSPRLATNEKLFF. The CDR3 DNA sequence: TGTGCCAGCAGCCCCCGTCTCGCAACTAATGAAAAACTGTTTTTT.

The V and J genes are TRBV7-9 and TRBJ2-1, with TRBD1 matching over 9 bases. The CDR3 is made up of 16 amino acids. Germline lookup yields CDR1 SEHNR and CDR2 FQNEAQ (reference sequence). Losses at the gene ends were 1 base for V and 15 bases for J; bases not matched to a gene: 16. CDR3 nucleotides: TGTGCCAGCAGCTTAGGGGGAGGGACAGGGAAATCCTCAACGTTCTTC. Protein product: CASSLGGGTGKSSTFF.

The chain uses TRBV14 and TRBJ2-7, with D hard to call. The germline gives CDR1 SGHDN, CDR2 FVKESK. The CDR3 extends over 13 amino acids. Trimming cost V 0 bases and J 7 bases, with 10 bases left between them. DNA of the CDR3: TGTGCCAGCAGCCAAGATCATTGGAGAGAGCAGTACTTC. It yields the protein CASSQDHWREQYF.

V is TRBV19 and J is TRBJ1-1; no firm D call. The CDR3 runs to 15 residues. Trimming took off 3 bases at V and 1 base at J, with 12 bases between the two ends. Germline loops: CDR1 LNHDA, CDR2 SQIVND (reference sequence). The CDR3 DNA is TGTGCCAGTAGTATGAAAGAGGGTGGGAACACTGAAGCTTTCTTT. It specifies CASSMKEGGNTEAFF.

The chain carries TRBV10-3 and TRBJ1-1, with D tentatively TRBD1 (6 bases). This CDR3 is built from 13 residues. Germline V gives CDR1 ENHRY, CDR2 SYGVKD. V was cut by 11 bases and J by 1 base, with 14 bases left in between. The CDR3 DNA reads as TGTGCCGGAAAAGGACAGCCGAACACTGAAGCTTTCTTT. Protein product: CAGKGQPNTEAFF.

The chain uses TRBV5-1 and TRBJ2-3, with 9 bases identical to TRBD1. This CDR3 has 16 amino acids. V lost 2 bases and J lost 5; bases outside the gene matches: 9. Germline V CDR1 and CDR2: SGHRS, YFSETQ. CDR3 in amino acids: CASSLTGGTGVDTQYF. The CDR3 nucleotides read TGCGCCAGCAGCTTAACAGGGGGCACCGGGGTAGATACGCAGTATTTT.

The chain links TRBV18 to TRBJ2-3, with TRBD2 identical over 12 bases. The CDR3 sequence is 16 residues long. Germline lookup yields CDR1 KGHSH and CDR2 LQKENI. Trimming cost V 3 bases and J 5 bases; bases outside gene matches: 6. The CDR3 protein is CASSPGLAGTQDTQYF. The CDR3, as DNA: TGTGCCAGCTCACCGGGACTAGCGGGTACACAAGATACGCAGTATTTT.

This clone was found once. This rearrangement joins TRBV10-3 to TRBJ1-1; TRBD1 aligns across 10 bases. CDR3 length: 18 amino acids. Germline-derived CDR1 and CDR2 are ENHRY and SYGVKD. V dropped 0 bases and J dropped 5; count of bases not matched to a gene: 12. This CDR3 is CAISESKTRQGARTEAFF. Here the CDR3 DNA reads TGTGCCATCAGTGAGTCCAAAACTCGACAGGGGGCCAGGACTGAAGCTTTCTTT.

The rearrangement links TRBV30 to TRBJ1-2; tentative D call: TRBD1 (5 bases). V lost 3 bases and J 4 bases, leaving 18 bases between the germline ends. CDR3 size: 15 residues. Germline V gene sequence: CDR1 GTSNPN, CDR2 SVGIG (reference sequence). The CDR3 spells CAWSVPGADPYGYTF. For the CDR3, the DNA is TGTGCCTGGAGCGTGCCTGGGGCAGACCCCTATGGCTACACCTTC.

The chain recombines TRBV5-1 with TRBJ2-1; D is perhaps TRBD1 (6 bases). V was cut by 5 bases and J by 8 bases, with 17 bases left in between. CDR1 and CDR2 (germline): SGHRS, YFSETQ. CDR3 length: 14 amino acids. The CDR3 DNA reads TGCGCCAGCAGTGGGGCCCAAAACAGGGATGAGCAGTTCTTC. The encoded protein is CASSGAQNRDEQFF.

The chain carries TRBV6-5 and TRBJ1-1; possibly TRBD1 for D (5 bases). Trimming stripped 7 bases from V and 7 bases from J, with 19 bases between. The CDR3 consists of 14 residues. The germline CDR1 and CDR2 sequences are MNHEY and SVGAGI. CDR3 sequence: CASTYDRGGVEAFF. CDR3 coding DNA: TGTGCCAGCACCTACGACAGAGGTGGAGTTGAAGCTTTCTTT.

J is TRBJ2-7 and V is TRBV7-2, with 7 bases identical to TRBD1. V lost 5 bases and J lost 2; bases outside the gene matches: 3. Germline CDR1 is SGHTA and CDR2 is FQGNSA. The CDR3 runs 13 residues. The CDR3 bases are TGTGCCAGCAGCCTACAGGGGACCTACGAGCAGTACTTC. Its protein product is CASSLQGTYEQYF.

This chain uses TRBV7-8 with TRBJ1-5; tentative D call: TRBD1 (6 bases). V was cut by 1 base and J by 6 bases, with 13 bases left in between. The CDR3 length is 15 residues. CDR1 and CDR2 (germline): SGHVS, FQNEAQ. The CDR3 nucleotides read TGTGCCAGCAGCTTAGGGGCAGGGGCCAGTCAGCCCCAGCATTTT. This encodes CASSLGAGASQPQHF.

As DNA, the CDR3 is TGTGCCAGCAGCCGACGAACTAGCCAGGTCCCAGATACGCAGTATTTT. Its translation: CASSRRTSQVPDTQYF. V usage is TRBV6-2 or TRBV6-3 and J usage is TRBJ2-3; D might be TRBD2 (6 bases). V was shortened by 6 bases and J by 4 bases, with 20 bases between the two germline ends. Germline values: CDR1 MNHEY, CDR2 SVGEGT. The CDR3 runs 16 residues.

This chain links TRBV5-4 with TRBJ2-2, with TRBD2 matching over 11 bases. The CDR3 loop spans 15 amino acids. Germline values: CDR1 SGHNT, CDR2 YYREEE (reference sequence). With V trimmed by 2 bases and J by 4 bases, 1 base remained unmatched. The CDR3 DNA sequence: TGTGCCAGCAGCTTTAGCGGGGGGGCCACCGGGGAGCTGTTTTTT. This codes for CASSFSGGATGELFF.

The chain uses TRBV11-2 and TRBJ2-5; the match to TRBD2 covers 10 bases. Unmatched junction bases numbered 5, after V lost 5 bases and J lost 5 bases. The CDR3 is 14 residues long. CDR1 and CDR2 from the germline V gene are SGHAT and FQNNGV. The DNA for the CDR3 is TGTGCCAGCAGCCTTAGCGGGGGGAGGGAGACCCAGTACTTC. As protein: CASSLSGGRETQYF. Variable domain in full (rest from reference TRBV11-2 and TRBJ2-5): EAGVAQSPRYKIIEKRQSVAFWCNPISGHATLYWYQQILGQGPKLLIQFQNNGVVDDSQLPKDRFSAERLKGVDSTLKIQPAKLEDSAVYLCASSLSGGRETQYFGPGTRLLVL.

V usage is TRBV5-1 and J usage is TRBJ2-3; D not resolved. The CDR3 sequence is 14 residues long. Germline CDR1 reads SGHRS; CDR2 reads YFSETQ. V dropped 0 bases and J dropped 4 bases, with 9 bases sitting between them. CDR3 DNA sequence: TGCGCCAGCAGCTTGGCGCGGTCCCCAGATACGCAGTATTTT. Its translation is CASSLARSPDTQYF. The full variable domain, completed using reference TRBV5-1 and TRBJ2-3, is KAGVTQTPRYLIKTRGQQVTLSCSPISGHRSVSWYQQTPGQGLQFLFEYFSETQRNKGNFPGRFSGRQFSNSRSEMNVSTLELGDSALYLCASSLARSPDTQYFGPGTRLTVL.

As to this clone: The sample has other DNA sequences that encode this CDR3 too. The chain carries TRBV12-3 or TRBV12-4 and TRBJ1-1; 7 bases agree with TRBD1. CDR3 length: 13 amino acids. Unmatched junction bases numbered 4, after V lost 5 bases and J lost 4 bases. The CDR3 region is CASSRQGGTEAFF. DNA for the CDR3: TGTGCCAGCAGTCGACAGGGAGGCACTGAAGCTTTCTTT.

The CDR3 loop is CASSQVAGPDGYTF. The CDR3 nucleotides are TGCGCCAGCAGCCAAGTGGCAGGCCCCGATGGCTACACCTTC. The V gene is TRBV4-1, the J gene TRBJ1-2; D is unclear. V lost 1 base to trimming and J lost 6 bases, with 12 bases between them. Germline CDR1 MGHRA, CDR2 YSYEKL. The CDR3 totals 14 residues.

On this clone: The junction and the germline gene differ at one end; a read error may be behind it. This rearrangement joins TRBV4-1 to TRBJ2-1, with D possibly TRBD1 on 5 matching bases. Looked up from germline, CDR1 is MGHRA and CDR2 is YSYEKL. The CDR3 consists of 17 residues. CDR3 in amino acids: CASSQGIGRQLVDEQFF. The DNA for the CDR3 is TGCGCCAGCAGTCAAGGAATTGGGCGACAGCTCGTCGATGAGCAGTTCTTC.

V usage is TRBV20-1 and J usage is TRBJ1-2, with D perhaps matching TRBD1 (5 bases). The V gene lost 4 bases and the J gene lost 8 bases, with 11 bases spanning the gap. The germline V gene has CDR1 DFQATT and CDR2 SNEGSKA (reference sequence). CDR3 length equals 11 residues. The CDR3 DNA reads as TGCAGTGCTATAGGAGGGGAAGGCTACACCTTC. This codes for CSAIGGEGYTF.

The genes are TRBV19 and TRBJ2-6, with unresolved D. The CDR3 runs to 13 residues. The V end was cut by 8 bases, the J end by 4 bases, with 9 bases between. The germline V gene has CDR1 LNHDA and CDR2 SQIVND (reference sequence). CDR3 residues: CASSGSGANVLTF. The CDR3 nucleotides read TGTGCCAGTTCCGGGTCAGGGGCCAACGTCCTGACTTTC.

The sample holds many counts of this clone. The V gene is TRBV19, the J gene TRBJ2-2, with 8 positions matching TRBD1. The CDR3 has 15 amino acids. V was clipped by 6 bases and J by 6 bases; unmatched bases: 9. Germline CDR1 and CDR2: LNHDA and SQIVND (reference sequence). The CDR3 bases are TGTGCCAGTAGGGTGGGGACAGGTGTTCCCGGGGAGCTGTTTTTT. Its protein product is CASRVGTGVPGELFF.

The V gene is TRBV11-2, the J gene TRBJ1-2, with D tentatively TRBD1 (6 bases). This CDR3 contains 14 residues. Germline CDR1 is SGHAT and CDR2 is FQNNGV. Trimming cost V 1 base and J 2 bases, with 8 bases left between them. CDR3 nucleotides: TGTGCCAGCAGCTTAGGTGACAGGAACTATGGCTACACCTTC. Translating it yields CASSLGDRNYGYTF.

This clone has only one observation. The rearrangement uses TRBV6-5 and TRBJ1-5; 7 bases are a match to TRBD1. J lost 6 bases, V lost 5 bases, and 1 base had no gene match. The CDR3 has 12 amino acids. Germline CDR1 is MNHEY and CDR2 is SVGAGI. The CDR3 sequence is CASSTGVQPQHF. The CDR3 DNA sequence: TGTGCCAGCAGTACAGGGGTTCAGCCCCAGCATTTT.